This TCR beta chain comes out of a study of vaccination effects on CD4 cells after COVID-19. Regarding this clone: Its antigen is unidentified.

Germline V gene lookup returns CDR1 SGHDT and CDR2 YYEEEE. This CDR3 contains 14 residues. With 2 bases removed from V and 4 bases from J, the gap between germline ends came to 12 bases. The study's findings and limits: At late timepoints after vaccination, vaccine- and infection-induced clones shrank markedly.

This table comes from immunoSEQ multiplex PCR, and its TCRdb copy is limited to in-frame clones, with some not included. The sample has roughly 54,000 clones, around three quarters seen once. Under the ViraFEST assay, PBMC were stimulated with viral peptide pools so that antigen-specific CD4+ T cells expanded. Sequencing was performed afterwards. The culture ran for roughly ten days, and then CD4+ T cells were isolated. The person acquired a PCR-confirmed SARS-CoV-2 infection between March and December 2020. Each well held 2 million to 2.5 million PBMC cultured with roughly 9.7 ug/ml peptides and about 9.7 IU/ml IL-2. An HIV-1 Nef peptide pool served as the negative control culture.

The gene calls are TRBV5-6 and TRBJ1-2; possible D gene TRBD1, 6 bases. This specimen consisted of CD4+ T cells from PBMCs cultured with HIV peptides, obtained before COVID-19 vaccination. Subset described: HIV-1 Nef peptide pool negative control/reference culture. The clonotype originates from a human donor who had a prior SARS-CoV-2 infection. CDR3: CASSLKGQSYGYTF. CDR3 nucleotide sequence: TGTGCCAGCAGCTTAAAAGGACAGAGCTATGGCTACACCTTC.